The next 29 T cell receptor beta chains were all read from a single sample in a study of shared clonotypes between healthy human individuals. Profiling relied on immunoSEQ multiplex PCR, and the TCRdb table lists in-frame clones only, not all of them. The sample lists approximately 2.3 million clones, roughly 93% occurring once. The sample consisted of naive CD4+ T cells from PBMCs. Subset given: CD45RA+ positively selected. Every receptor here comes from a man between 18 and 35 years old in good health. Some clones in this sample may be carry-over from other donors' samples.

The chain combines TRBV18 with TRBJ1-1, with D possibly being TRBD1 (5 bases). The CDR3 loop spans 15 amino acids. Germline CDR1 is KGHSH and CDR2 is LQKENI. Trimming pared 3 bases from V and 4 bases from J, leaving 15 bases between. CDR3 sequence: CASSPLTGSGTEAFF. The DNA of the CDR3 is TGTGCCAGCTCACCGCTTACAGGAAGTGGCACTGAAGCTTTCTTT.

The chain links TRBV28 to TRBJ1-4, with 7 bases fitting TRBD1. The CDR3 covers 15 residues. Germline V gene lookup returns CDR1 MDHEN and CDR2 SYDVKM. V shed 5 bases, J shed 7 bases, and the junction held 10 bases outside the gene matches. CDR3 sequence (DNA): TGTGCCAGCAGTGCCTCCGGGACAGCGGGTGAAAAACTGTTTTTT. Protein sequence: CASSASGTAGEKLFF.

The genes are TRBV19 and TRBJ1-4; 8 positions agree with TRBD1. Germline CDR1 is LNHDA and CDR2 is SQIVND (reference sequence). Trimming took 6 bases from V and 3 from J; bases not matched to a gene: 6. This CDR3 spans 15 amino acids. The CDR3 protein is CASRTGGTPNEKLFF. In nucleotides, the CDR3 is TGTGCCAGTAGAACAGGGGGAACTCCTAATGAAAAACTGTTTTTT.

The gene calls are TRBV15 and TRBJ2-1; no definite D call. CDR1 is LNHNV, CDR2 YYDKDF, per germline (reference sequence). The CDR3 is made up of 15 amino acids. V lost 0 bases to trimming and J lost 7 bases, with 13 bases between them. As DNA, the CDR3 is TGTGCCACCAGCAGAGAGTTCCTAGGGTTTAATGAGCAGTTCTTC. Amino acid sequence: CATSREFLGFNEQFF. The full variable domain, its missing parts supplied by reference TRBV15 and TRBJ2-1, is DAMVIQNPRYQVTQFGKPVTLSCSQTLNHNVMYWYQQKSSQAPKLLFHYYDKDFNNEADTPDNFQSRRPNTSFCFLDIRSPGLGDTAMYLCATSREFLGFNEQFFGPGTRLTVL.

In DNA, the CDR3 is TGTGCCAGCTGCCCAAATAGCAATCAGCCCCAGCATTTT. Its translation: CASCPNSNQPQHF. The rearrangement links TRBV2 to TRBJ1-5; D gene unclear. V lost 8 bases and J lost 0, with 8 bases in between. This CDR3 spans 13 amino acids. Germline CDR1 and CDR2: SNHLY and FYNNEI. Combining the CDR3 with reference TRBV2 and TRBJ1-5 gives the whole variable domain EPEVTQTPSHQVTQMGQEVILRCVPISNHLYFYWYRQILGQKVEFLVSFYNNEISEKSEIFDDQFSVERPDGSNFTLKIRSTKLEDSAMYFCASCPNSNQPQHFGDGTRLSIL.

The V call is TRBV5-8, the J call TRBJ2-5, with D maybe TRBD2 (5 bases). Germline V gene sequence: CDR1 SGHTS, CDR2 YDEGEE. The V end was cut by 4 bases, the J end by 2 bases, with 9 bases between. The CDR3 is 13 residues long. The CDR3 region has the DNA TGTGCCAGCAGCCGGGATTTACAAGAGACCCAGTACTTC. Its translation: CASSRDLQETQYF. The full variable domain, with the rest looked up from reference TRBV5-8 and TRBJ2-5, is EAGVTQSPTHLIKTRGQQATLRCSPISGHTSVYWYQQALGLGLQFLLWYDEGEERNRGNFPPRFSGRQFPNYSSELNVNALELEDSALYLCASSRDLQETQYFGPGTRLLVL.

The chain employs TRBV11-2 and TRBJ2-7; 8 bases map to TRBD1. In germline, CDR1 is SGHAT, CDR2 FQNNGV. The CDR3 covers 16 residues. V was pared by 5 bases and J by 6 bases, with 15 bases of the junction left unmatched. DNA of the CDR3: TGTGCCAGCAGCCGCCTCCCAGGACAGGGCCAAGGCGAGCAGTACTTC. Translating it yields CASSRLPGQGQGEQYF.

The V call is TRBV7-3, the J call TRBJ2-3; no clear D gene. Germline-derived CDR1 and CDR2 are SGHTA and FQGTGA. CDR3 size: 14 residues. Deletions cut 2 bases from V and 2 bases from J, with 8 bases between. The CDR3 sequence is CASSLFASTDTQYF. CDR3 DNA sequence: TGTGCCAGCAGCTTATTCGCTTCCACAGATACGCAGTATTTT.

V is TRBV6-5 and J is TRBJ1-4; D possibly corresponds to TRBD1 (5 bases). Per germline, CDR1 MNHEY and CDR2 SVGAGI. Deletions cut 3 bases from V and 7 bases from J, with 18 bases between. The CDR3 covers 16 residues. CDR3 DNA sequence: TGTGCCAGCAGTTATGGGGGTCGACCCCGGGTTGAAAAACTGTTTTTT. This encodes CASSYGGRPRVEKLFF.

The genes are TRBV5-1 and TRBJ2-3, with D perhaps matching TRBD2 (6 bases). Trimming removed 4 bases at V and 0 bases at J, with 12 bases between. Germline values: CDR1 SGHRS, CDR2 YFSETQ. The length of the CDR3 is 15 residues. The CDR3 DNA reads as TGCGCCAGCAGCCACCGGACTACTAGCACAGATACGCAGTATTTT. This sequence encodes CASSHRTTSTDTQYF.

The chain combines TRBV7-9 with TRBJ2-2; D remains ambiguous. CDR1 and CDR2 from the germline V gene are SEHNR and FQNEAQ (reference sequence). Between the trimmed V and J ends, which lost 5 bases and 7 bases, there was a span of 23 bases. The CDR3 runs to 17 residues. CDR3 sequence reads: CASSPQQPGFVGGELFF. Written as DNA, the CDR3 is TGTGCCAGCAGCCCTCAGCAGCCCGGTTTTGTCGGCGGGGAGCTGTTTTTT.

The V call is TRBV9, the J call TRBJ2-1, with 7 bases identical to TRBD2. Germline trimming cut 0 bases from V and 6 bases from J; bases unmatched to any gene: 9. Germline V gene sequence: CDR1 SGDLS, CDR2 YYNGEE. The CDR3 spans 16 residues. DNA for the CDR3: TGTGCCAGCAGCGTAGCAGGTAGCGGGTCCGTCAATGAGCAGTTCTTC. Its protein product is CASSVAGSGSVNEQFF.

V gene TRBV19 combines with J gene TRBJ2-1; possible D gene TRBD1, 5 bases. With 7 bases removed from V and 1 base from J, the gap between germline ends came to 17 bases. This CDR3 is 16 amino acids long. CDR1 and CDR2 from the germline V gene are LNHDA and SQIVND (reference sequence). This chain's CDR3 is CASKNRGGRSYNEQFF. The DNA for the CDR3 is TGTGCCAGTAAGAATAGGGGCGGTCGTTCCTACAATGAGCAGTTCTTC.

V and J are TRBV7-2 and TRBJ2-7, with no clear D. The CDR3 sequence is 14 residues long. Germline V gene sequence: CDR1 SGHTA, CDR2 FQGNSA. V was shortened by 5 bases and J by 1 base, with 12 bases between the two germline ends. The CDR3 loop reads CASSLQAHSYEQYF. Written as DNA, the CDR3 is TGTGCCAGCAGCCTCCAAGCCCATTCCTACGAGCAGTACTTC.

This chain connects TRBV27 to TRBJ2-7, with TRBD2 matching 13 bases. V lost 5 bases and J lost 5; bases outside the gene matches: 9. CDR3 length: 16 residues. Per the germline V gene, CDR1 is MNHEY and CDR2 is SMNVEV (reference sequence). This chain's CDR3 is CASSRPGLAGFNEQYF. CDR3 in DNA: TGTGCCAGCAGTCGTCCGGGACTAGCGGGATTCAACGAGCAGTACTTC.

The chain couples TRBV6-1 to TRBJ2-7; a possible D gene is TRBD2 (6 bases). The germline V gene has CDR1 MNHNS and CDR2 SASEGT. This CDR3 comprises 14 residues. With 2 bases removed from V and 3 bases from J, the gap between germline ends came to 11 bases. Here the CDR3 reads CASSERWRGYEQYF. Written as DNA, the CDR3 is TGTGCCAGCAGTGAAAGGTGGAGGGGCTACGAGCAGTACTTC.

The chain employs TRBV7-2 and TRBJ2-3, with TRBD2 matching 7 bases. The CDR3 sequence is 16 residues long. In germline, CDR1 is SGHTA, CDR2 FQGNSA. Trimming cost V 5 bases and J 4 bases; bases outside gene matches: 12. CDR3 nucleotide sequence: TGTGCCAGCAGCCGACCCCCGGGAGGAACCGCAGATACGCAGTATTTT. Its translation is CASSRPPGGTADTQYF. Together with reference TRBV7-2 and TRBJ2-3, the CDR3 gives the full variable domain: GAGVSQSPSNKVTEKGKDVELRCDPISGHTALYWYRQSLGQGLEFLIYFQGNSAPDKSGLPSDRFSAERTGGSVSTLTIQRTQQEDSAVYLCASSRPPGGTADTQYFGPGTRLTVL.

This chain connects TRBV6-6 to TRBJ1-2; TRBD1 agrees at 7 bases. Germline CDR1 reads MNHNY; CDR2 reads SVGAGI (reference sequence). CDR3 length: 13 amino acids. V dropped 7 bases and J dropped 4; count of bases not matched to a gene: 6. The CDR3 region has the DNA TGTGCCAGCACCAGGGGGGTCACCTATGGCTACACCTTC. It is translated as CASTRGVTYGYTF.

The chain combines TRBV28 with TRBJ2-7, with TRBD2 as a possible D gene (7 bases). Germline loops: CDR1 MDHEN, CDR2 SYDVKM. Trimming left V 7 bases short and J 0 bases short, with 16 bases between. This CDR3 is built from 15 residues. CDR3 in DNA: TGTGCCAGCAATAGTTGGGGAGGGGGCTCCTACGAGCAGTACTTC. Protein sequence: CASNSWGGGSYEQYF.

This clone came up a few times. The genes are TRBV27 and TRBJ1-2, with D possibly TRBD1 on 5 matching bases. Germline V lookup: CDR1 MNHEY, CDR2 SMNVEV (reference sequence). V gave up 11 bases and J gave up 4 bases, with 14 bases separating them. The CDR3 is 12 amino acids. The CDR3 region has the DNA TGTGCCGCGGGGCAGTTTAGCTATGGCTACACCTTC. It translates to CAAGQFSYGYTF.

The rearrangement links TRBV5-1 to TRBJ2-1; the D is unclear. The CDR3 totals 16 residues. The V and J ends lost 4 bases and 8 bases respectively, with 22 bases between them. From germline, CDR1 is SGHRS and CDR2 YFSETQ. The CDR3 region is CASSLISGSLMHEQFF. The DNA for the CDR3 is TGCGCCAGCAGCCTCATTTCAGGTTCTCTTATGCATGAGCAGTTCTTC.

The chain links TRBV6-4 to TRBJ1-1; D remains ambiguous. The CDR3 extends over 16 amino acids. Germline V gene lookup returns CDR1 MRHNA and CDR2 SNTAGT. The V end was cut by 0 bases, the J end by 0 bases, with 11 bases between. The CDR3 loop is CASSDSPARMNTEAFF. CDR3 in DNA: TGTGCCAGCAGTGACTCCCCGGCCCGTATGAACACTGAAGCTTTCTTT.

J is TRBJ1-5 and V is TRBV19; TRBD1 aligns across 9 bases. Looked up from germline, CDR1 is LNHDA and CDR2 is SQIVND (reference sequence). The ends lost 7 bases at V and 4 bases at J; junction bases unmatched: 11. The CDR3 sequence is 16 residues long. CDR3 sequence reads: CASTSLSGTGNQPQHF. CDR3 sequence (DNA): TGTGCCAGTACCTCTCTCTCCGGGACAGGGAATCAGCCCCAGCATTTT.

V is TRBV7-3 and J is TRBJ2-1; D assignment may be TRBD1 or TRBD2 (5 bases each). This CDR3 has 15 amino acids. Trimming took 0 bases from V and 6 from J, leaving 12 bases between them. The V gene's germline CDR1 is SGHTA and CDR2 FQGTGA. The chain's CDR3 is CASSLTGLRGNEQFF. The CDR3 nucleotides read TGTGCCAGCAGCTTAACGGGGCTCCGGGGCAATGAGCAGTTCTTC.

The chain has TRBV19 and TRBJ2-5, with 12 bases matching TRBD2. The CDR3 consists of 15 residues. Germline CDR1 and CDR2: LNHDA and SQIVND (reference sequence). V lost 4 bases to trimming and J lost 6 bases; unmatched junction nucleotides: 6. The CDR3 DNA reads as TGTGCCAGTAGTAACCTAGCGGGAGGGCCAAAGACCCAGTACTTC. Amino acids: CASSNLAGGPKTQYF.

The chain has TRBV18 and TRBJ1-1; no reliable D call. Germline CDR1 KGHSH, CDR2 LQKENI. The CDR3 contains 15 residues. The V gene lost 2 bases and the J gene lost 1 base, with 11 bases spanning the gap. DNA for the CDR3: TGTGCCAGCTCACCATCTTCGCGGCAGAACACTGAAGCTTTCTTT. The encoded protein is CASSPSSRQNTEAFF.

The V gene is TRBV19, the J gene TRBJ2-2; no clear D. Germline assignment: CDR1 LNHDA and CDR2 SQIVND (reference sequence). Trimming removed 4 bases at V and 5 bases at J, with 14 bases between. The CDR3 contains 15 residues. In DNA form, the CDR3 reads TGTGCCAGTAGTAAAGGGTTGGTGTCGACCGGGGAGCTGTTTTTT. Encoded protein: CASSKGLVSTGELFF.

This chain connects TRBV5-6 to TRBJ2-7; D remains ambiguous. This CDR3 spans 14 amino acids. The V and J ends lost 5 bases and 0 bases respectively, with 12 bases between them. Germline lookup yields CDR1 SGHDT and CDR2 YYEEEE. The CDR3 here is CASSPDSSSYEQYF. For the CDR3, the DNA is TGTGCCAGCAGTCCAGACTCGTCCTCCTACGAGCAGTACTTC.

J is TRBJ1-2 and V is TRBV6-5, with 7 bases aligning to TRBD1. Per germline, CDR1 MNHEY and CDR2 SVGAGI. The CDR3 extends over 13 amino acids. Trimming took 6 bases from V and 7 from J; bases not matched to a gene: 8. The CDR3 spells CASSLTGTSGYTF. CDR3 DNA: TGTGCCAGCAGCCTGACAGGGACCAGTGGCTACACCTTC.